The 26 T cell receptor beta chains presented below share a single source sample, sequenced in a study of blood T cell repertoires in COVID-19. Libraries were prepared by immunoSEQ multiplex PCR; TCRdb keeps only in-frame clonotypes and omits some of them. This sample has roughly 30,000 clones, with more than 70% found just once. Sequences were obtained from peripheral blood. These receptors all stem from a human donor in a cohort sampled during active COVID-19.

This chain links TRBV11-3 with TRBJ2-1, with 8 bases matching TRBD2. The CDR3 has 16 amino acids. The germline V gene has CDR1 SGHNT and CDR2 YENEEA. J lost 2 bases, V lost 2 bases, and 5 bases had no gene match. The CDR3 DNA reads TGTGCCAGCAGCTTAAGTCTAGCGGGTCCCTACAATGAGCAGTTCTTC. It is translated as CASSLSLAGPYNEQFF.

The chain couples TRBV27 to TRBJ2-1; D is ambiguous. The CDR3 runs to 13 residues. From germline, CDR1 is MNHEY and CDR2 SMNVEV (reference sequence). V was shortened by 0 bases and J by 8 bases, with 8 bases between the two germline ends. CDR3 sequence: CASSLSPRDEQFF. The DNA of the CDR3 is TGTGCCAGCAGTTTATCCCCCCGGGATGAGCAGTTCTTC.

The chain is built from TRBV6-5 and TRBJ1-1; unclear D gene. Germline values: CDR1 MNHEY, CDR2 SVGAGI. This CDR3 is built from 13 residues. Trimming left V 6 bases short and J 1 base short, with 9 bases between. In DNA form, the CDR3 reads TGTGCCAGCAGCCCCACAACGAACACTGAAGCTTTCTTT. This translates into CASSPTTNTEAFF.

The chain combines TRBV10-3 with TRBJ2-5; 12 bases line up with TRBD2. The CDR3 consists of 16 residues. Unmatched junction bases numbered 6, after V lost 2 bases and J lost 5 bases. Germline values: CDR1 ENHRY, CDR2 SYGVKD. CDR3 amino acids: CAISEASGGAYETQYF. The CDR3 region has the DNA TGTGCCATCAGTGAGGCTAGCGGGGGGGCATATGAGACCCAGTACTTC.

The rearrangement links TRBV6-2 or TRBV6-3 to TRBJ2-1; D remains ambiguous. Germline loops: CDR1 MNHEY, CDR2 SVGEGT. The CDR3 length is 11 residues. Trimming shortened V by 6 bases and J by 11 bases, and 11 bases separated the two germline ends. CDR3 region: CASSESTKQFF. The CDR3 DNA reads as TGTGCCAGCAGCGAGAGTACTAAGCAGTTCTTC.

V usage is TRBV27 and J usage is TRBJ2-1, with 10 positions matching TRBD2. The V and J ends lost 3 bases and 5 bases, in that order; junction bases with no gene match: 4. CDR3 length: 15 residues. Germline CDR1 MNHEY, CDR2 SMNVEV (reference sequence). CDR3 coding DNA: TGTGCCAGCAGTTTGATGGGACTAGCGAACAATGAGCAGTTCTTC. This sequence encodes CASSLMGLANNEQFF.

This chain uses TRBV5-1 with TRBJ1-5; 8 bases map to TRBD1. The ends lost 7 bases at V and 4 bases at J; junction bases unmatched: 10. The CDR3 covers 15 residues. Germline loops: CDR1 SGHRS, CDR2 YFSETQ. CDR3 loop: CASSQGAGENQPQHF. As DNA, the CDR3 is TGCGCCAGCTCCCAGGGGGCAGGAGAGAATCAGCCCCAGCATTTT.

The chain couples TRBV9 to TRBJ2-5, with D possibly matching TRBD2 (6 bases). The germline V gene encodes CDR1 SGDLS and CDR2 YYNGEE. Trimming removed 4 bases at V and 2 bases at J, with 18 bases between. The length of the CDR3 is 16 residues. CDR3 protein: CASSLGVADWQETQYF. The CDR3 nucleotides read TGTGCCAGCAGCCTCGGGGTAGCGGACTGGCAAGAGACCCAGTACTTC. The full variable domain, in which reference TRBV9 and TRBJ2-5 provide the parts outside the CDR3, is DSGVTQTPKHLITATGQRVTLRCSPRSGDLSVYWYQQSLDQGLQFLIQYYNGEERAKGNILERFSAQQFPDLHSELNLSSLELGDSALYFCASSLGVADWQETQYFGPGTRLLVL.

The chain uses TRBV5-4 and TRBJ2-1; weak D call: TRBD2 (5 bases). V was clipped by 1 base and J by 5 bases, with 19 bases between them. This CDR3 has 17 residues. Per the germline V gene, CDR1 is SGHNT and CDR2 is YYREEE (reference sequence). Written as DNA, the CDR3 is TGTGCCAGCAGCTTGATAGGCGTCCGGGAAGGGCACAATGAGCAGTTCTTC. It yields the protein CASSLIGVREGHNEQFF.

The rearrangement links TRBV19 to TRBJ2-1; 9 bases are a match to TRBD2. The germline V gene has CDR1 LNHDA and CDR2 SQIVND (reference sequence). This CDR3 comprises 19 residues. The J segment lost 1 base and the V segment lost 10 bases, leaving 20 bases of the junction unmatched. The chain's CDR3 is CATSIPLLAGAPSYNEQFF. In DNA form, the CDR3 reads TGTGCCACCTCTATCCCCCTTTTAGCGGGGGCCCCTTCCTACAATGAGCAGTTCTTC.

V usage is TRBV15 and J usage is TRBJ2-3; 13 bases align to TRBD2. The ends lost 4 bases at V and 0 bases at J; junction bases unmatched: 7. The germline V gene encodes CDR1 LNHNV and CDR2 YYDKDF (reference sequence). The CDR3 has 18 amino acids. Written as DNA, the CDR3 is TGTGCCACCAGCACCCGACTAGCGGGGGGAATTAGCACAGATACGCAGTATTTT. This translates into CATSTRLAGGISTDTQYF.

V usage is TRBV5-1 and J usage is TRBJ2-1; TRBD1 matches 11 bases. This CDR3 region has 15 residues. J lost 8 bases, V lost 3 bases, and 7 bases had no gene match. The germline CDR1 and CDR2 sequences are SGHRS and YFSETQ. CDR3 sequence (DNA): TGCGCCAGCAGCTCATGGGACAGGGGGAAGGATGAGCAGTTCTTC. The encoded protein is CASSSWDRGKDEQFF.

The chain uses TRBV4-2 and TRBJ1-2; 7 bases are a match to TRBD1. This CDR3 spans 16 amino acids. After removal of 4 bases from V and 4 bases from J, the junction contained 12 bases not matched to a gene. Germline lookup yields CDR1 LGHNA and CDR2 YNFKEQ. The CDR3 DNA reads TGTGCCAGCAGCCCGGAAGGGCAACAGGGGAGCTATGGCTACACCTTC. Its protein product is CASSPEGQQGSYGYTF.

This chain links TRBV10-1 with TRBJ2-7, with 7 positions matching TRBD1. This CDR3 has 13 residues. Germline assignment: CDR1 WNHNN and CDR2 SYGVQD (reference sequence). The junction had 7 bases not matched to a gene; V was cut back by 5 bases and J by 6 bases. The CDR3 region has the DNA TGCGCCAGCAGTACGGGACAGCACTGCGAGCAGTACTTC. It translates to CASSTGQHCEQYF.

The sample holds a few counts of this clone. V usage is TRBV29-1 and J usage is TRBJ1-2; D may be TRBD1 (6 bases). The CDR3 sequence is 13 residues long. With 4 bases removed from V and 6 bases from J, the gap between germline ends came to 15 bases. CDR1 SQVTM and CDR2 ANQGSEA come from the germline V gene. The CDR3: CSVGGNQGNGYTF. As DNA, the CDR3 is TGCAGCGTTGGGGGAAACCAGGGGAATGGCTACACCTTC.

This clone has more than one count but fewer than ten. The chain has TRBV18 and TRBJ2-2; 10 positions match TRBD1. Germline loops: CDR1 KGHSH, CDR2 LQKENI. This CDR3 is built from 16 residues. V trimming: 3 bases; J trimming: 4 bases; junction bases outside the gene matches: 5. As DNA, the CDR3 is TGTGCCAGCTCACCGAGACAGGGGGCGGTCACCGGGGAGCTGTTTTTT. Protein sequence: CASSPRQGAVTGELFF.

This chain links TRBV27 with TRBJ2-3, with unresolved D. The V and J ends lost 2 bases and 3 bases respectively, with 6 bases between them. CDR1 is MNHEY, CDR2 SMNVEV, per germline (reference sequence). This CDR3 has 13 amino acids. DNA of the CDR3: TGTGCCAGCAGTTTAAGGCGGACAGATACGCAGTATTTT. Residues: CASSLRRTDTQYF.

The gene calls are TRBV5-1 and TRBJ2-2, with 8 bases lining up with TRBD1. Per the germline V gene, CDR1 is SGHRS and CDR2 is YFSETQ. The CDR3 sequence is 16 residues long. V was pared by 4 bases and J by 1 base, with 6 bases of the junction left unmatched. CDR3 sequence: CASSQGTGVNTGELFF. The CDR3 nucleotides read TGCGCCAGCAGCCAAGGGACAGGAGTGAACACCGGGGAGCTGTTTTTT.

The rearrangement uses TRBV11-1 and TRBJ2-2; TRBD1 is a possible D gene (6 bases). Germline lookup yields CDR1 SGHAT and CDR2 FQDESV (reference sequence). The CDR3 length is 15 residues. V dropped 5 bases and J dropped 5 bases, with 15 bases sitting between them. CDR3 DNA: TGTGCCAGCAGCCCCCCGGACAGCGGTACCGGGGAGCTGTTTTTT. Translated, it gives CASSPPDSGTGELFF. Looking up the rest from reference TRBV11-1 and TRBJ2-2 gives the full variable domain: EAEVAQSPRYKITEKSQAVAFWCDPISGHATLYWYRQILGQGPELLVQFQDESVVDDSQLPKDRFSAERLKGVDSTLKIQPAELGDSAMYLCASSPPDSGTGELFFGEGSRLTVL.

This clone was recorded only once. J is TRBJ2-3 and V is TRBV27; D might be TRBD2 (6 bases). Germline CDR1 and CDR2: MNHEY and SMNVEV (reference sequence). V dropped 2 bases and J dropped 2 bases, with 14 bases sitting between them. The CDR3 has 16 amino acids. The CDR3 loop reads CASSLIGGATTDTQYF. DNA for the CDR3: TGTGCCAGCAGTTTAATCGGCGGGGCCACCACAGATACGCAGTATTTT.

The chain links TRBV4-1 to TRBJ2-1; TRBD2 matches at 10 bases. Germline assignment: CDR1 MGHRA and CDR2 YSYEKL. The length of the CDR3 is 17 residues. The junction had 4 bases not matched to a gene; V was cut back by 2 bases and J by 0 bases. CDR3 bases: TGCGCCAGCAGCCAATCGATAGCGGGGGGCTCCTACAATGAGCAGTTCTTC. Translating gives CASSQSIAGGSYNEQFF.

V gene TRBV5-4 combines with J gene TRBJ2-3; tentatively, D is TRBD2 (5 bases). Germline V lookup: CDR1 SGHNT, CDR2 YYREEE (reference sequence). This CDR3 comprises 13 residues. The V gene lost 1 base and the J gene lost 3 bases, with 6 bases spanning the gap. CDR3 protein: CASSLTRTDTQYF. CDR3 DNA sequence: TGTGCCAGCAGCTTGACTAGAACAGATACGCAGTATTTT.

The CDR3 protein is CASSYAGSYEQYF. The CDR3 coding sequence is TGTGCCAGCAGTTACGCAGGGTCCTACGAGCAGTACTTC. The V and J genes are TRBV6-6 and TRBJ2-7, with D perhaps matching TRBD1 (5 bases). V was shortened by 2 bases and J by 1 base, with 6 bases between the two germline ends. The CDR3 sequence is 13 residues long. The germline V gene encodes CDR1 MNHNY and CDR2 SVGAGI (reference sequence).

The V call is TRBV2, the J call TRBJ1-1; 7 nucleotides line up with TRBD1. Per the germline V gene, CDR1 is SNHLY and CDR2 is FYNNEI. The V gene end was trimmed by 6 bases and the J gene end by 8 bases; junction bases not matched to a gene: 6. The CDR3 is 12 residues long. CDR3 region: CASSPWTGEAFF. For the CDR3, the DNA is TGTGCCAGCAGCCCTTGGACAGGAGAAGCTTTCTTT.

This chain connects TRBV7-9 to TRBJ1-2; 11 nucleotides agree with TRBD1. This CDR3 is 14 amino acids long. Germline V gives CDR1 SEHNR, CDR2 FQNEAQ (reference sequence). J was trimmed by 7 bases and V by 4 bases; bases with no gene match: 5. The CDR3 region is CASSSDRGLGGYTF. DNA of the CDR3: TGTGCCAGCAGCTCGGACAGGGGGCTGGGTGGCTACACCTTC.

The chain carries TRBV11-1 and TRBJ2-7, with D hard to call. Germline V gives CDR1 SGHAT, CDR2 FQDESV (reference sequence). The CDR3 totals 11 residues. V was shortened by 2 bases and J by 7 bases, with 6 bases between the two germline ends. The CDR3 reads CASSLNGEQYF. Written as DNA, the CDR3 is TGTGCCAGCAGCTTAAACGGGGAGCAGTACTTC.